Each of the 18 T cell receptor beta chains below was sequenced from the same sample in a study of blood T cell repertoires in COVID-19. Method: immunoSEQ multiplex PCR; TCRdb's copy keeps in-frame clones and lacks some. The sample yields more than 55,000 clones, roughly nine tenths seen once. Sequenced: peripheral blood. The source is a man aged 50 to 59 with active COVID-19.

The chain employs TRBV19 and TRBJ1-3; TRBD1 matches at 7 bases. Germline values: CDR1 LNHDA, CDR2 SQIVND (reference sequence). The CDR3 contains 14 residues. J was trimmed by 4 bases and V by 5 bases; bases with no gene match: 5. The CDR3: CASSRRTGGNTIYF. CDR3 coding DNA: TGTGCCAGTAGTCGCCGGACAGGAGGAAACACCATATATTTT.

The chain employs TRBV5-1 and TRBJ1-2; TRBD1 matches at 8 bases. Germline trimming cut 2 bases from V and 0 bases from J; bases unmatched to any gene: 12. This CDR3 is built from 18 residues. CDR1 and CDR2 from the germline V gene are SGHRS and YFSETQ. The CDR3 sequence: CASSLGGTGRTANYGYTF. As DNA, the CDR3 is TGCGCCAGCAGCTTAGGTGGGACAGGAAGAACAGCTAACTATGGCTACACCTTC.

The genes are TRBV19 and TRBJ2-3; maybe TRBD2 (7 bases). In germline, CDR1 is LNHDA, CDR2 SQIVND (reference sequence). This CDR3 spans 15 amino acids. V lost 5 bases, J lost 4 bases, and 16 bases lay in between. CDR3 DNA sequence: TGTGCCAGTAGTTCCGAATTGGGGGGGCCAGATACGCAGTATTTT. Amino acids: CASSSELGGPDTQYF.

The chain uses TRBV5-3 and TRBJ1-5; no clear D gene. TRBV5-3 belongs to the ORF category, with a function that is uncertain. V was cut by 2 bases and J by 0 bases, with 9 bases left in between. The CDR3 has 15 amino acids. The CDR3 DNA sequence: TGTGCCAGAAGCTTCCTTACGGGTAGCAATCAGCCCCAGCATTTT. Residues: CARSFLTGSNQPQHF.

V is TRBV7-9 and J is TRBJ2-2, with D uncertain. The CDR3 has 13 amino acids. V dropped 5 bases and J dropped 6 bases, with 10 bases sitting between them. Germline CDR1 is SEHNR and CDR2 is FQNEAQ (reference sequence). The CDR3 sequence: CASSVIRAGELFF. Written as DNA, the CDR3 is TGTGCCAGCAGCGTGATCCGGGCCGGGGAGCTGTTTTTT.

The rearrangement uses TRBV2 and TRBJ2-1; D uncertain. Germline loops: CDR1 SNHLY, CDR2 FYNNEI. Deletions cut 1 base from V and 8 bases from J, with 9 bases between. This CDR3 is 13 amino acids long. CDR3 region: CASSEVAEDEQFF. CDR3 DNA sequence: TGTGCCAGCAGTGAAGTCGCAGAGGATGAGCAGTTCTTC.

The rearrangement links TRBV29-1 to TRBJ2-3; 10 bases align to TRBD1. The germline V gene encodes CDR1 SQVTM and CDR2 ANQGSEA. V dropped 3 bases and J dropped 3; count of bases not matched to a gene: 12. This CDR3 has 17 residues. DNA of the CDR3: TGCAGCGTTGACCCTGCCACACCGGGACAGGGGACAGATACGCAGTATTTT. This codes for CSVDPATPGQGTDTQYF.

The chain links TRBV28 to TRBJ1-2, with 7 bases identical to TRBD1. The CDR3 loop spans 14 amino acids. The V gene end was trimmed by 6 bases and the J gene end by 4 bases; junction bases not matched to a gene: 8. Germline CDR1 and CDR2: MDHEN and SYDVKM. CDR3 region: CASSYPQGVYGYTF. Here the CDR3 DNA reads TGTGCCAGCAGCTATCCCCAGGGGGTCTATGGCTACACCTTC.

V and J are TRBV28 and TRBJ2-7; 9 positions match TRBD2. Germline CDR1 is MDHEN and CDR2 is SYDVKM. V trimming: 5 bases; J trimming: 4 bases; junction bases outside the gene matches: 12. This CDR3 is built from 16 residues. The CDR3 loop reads CASSTIAGVVLYEQYF. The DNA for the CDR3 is TGTGCCAGCAGTACAATAGCGGGAGTTGTCTTATACGAGCAGTACTTC.

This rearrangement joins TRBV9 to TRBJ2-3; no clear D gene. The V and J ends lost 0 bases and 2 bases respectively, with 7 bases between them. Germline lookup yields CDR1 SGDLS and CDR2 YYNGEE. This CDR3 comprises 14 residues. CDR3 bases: TGTGCCAGCAGCGTAGCCCACTCCACAGATACGCAGTATTTT. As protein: CASSVAHSTDTQYF.

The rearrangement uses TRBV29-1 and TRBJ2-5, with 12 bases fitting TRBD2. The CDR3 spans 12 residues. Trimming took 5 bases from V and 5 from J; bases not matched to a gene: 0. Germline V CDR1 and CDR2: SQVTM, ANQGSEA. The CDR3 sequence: CSVLAGGETQYF. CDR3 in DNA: TGCAGCGTTCTAGCGGGGGGGGAGACCCAGTACTTC.

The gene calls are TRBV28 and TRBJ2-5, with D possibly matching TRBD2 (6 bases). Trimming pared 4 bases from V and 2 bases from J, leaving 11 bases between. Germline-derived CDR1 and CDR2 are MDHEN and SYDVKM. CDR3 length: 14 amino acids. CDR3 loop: CASSSGTRQETQYF. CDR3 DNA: TGTGCCAGCAGTTCGGGGACTCGGCAAGAGACCCAGTACTTC.

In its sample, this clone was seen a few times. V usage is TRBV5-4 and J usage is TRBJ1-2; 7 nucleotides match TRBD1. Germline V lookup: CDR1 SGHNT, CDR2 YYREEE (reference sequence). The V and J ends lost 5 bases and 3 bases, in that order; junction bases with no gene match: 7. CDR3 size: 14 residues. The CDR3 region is CASRRKGGYYGYTF. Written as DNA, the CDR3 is TGTGCCAGCAGACGTAAAGGGGGCTACTATGGCTACACCTTC.

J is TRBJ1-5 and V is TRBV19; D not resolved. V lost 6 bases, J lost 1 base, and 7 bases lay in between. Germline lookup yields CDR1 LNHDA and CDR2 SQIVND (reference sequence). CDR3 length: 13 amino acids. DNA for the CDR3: TGTGCCAGTAGGGGGAGCAGCAATCAGCCCCAGCATTTT. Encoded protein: CASRGSSNQPQHF.

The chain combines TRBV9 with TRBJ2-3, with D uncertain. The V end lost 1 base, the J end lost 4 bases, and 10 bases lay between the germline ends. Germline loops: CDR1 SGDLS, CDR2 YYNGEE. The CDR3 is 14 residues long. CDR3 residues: CASSVLSSADTQYF. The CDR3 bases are TGTGCCAGCAGCGTATTATCCTCCGCAGATACGCAGTATTTT. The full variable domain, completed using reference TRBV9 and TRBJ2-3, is DSGVTQTPKHLITATGQRVTLRCSPRSGDLSVYWYQQSLDQGLQFLIQYYNGEERAKGNILERFSAQQFPDLHSELNLSSLELGDSALYFCASSVLSSADTQYFGPGTRLTVL.

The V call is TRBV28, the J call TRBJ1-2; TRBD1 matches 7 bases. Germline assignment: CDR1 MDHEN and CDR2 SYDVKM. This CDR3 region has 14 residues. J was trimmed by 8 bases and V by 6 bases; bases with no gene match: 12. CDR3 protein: CASRGGGQAFGYTF. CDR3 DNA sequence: TGTGCCAGCAGGGGGGGCGGACAGGCCTTCGGCTACACCTTC.

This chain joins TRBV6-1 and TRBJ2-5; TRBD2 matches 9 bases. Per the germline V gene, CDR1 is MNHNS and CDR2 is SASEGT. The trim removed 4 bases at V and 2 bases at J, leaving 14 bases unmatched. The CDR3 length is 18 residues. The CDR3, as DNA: TGTGCCAGCAGTGCGTCTTTCGGCGGGGGGGCTGTACAAGAGACCCAGTACTTC. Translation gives CASSASFGGGAVQETQYF.

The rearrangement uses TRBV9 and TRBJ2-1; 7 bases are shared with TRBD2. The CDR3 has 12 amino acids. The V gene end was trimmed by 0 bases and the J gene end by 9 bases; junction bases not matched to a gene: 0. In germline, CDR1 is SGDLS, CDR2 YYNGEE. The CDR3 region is CASSVGEGEQFF. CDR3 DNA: TGTGCCAGCAGCGTAGGGGAGGGTGAGCAGTTCTTC.